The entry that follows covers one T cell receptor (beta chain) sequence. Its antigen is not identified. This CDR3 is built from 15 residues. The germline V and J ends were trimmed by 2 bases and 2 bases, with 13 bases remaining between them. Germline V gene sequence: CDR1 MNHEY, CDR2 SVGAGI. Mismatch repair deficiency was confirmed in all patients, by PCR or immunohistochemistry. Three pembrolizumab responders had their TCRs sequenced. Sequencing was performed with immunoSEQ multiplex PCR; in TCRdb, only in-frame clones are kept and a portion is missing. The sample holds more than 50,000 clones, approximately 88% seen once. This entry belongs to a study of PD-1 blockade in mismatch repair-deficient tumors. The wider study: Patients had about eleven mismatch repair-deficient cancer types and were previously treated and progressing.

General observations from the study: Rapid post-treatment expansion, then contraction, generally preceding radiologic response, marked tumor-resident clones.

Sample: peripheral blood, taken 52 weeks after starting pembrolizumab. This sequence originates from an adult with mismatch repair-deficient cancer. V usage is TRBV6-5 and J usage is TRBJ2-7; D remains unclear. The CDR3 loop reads CASSYLPRRAYEQYF. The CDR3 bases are TGTGCCAGCAGTTACCTCCCCCGACGGGCCTACGAGCAGTACTTC.